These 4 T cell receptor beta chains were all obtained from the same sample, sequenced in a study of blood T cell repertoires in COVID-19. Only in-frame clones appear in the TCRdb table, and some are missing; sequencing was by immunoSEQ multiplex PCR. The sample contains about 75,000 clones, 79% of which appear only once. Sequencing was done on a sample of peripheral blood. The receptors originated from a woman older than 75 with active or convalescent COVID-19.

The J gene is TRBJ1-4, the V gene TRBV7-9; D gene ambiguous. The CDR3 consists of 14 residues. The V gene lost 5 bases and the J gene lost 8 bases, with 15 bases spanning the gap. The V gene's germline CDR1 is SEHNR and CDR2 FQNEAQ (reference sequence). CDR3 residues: CASSRPPEGEKLFF. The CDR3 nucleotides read TGTGCCAGCAGCCGTCCCCCAGAGGGAGAAAAACTGTTTTTT. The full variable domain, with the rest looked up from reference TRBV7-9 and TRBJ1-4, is DTGVSQNPRHKITKRGQNVTFRCDPISEHNRLYWYRQTLGQGPEFLTYFQNEAQLEKSRLLSDRFSAERPKGSFSTLEIQRTEQGDSAMYLCASSRPPEGEKLFFGSGTQLSVL.

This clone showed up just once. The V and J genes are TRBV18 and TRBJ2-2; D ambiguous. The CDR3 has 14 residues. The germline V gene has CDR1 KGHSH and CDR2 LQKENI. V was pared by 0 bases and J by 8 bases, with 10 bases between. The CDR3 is CASSPPSSRGELFF. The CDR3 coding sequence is TGTGCCAGCTCACCACCCAGTTCGAGGGGGGAGCTGTTTTTT.

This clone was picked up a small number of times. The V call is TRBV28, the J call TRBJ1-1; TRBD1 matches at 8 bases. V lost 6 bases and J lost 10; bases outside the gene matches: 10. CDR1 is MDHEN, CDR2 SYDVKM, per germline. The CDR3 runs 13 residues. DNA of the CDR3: TGTGCCAGCAGACTTACCGGGACAGGCATAGCTTTCTTT. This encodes CASRLTGTGIAFF.

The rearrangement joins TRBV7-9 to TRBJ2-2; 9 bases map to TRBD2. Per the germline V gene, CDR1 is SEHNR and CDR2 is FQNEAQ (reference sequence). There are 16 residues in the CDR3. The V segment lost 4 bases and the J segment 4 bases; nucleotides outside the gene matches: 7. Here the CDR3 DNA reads TGTGCCAGCAGCTCGCCGGGACTAGCTGGCACCGGGGAGCTGTTTTTT. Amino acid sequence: CASSSPGLAGTGELFF.